This TCR beta chain was recorded in a study of shared clonotypes between healthy human individuals. TCRdb's copy holds only in-frame clones and misses some; the assay was immunoSEQ multiplex PCR. Of hundreds of thousands of clones in the sample, about two thirds are singletons; the top ten hold less than 2%. Germline loops: CDR1 SGHRS, CDR2 YFSETQ. V lost 4 bases, J lost 4 bases, and 9 bases lay in between. CDR3 length: 14 amino acids. Findings of the study overall: Clonotype sharing among donors, it was expected, would be affected by sequencing depth.

Comment on this clone: The antigen is unknown. Different DNA sequences within this sample yield the same CDR3.

This chain uses TRBV5-1 with TRBJ2-6; D gene unclear. Sequencing input: memory CD4+ T cells sorted from blood. The subset here: CD45RA-negative fraction. This receptor was obtained from a woman younger than 45 in good health. The CDR3 protein is CASSESLGANVLTF. The CDR3, as DNA: TGCGCCAGCAGCGAAAGTCTAGGGGCCAACGTCCTGACTTTC.